This T cell receptor (beta chain) appears in the sequencing data of a study of T-cell memory formation after mild COVID-19. Trimming removed 7 bases at V and 3 bases at J, with 10 bases between. The CDR3 is made up of 12 amino acids. Germline CDR1 LNHDA, CDR2 SQIVND (reference sequence). One entry per CDR3 protein results from TCRdb running MiXCR on the 5' RACE reads. The sample consists of 100,000 to 150,000 distinct CDR3 sequences, about 15% of them appearing once. Material: PBMCs or a T cell subset sorted from them (not recorded which). This receptor was obtained from an adult woman who had mild COVID-19 (a few samples of this study predate the infection). Cell type and time point are not known. The chain uses TRBV19 and TRBJ2-7; D gene ambiguous. The CDR3 DNA sequence: TGTGCCAGTAACTTCTTGGGCTACGAGCAGTACTTC. Protein sequence: CASNFLGYEQYF.